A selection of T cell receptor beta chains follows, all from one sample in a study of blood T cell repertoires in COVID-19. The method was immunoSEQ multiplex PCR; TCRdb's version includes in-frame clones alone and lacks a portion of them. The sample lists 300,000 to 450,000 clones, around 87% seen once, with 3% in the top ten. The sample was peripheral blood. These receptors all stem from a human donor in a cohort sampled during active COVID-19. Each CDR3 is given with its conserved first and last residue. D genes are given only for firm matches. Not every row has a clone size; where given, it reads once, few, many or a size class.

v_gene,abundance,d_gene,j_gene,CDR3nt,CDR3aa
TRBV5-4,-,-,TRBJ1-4,TGTGCCAGCAGCTGGGCAGCTGGGGAAAAACTGTTTTTT,CASSWAAGEKLFF
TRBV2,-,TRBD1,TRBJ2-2,TGTGCCAGGGGACAGGGGGCAAACACCGGGGAGCTGTTTTTT,CARGQGANTGELFF
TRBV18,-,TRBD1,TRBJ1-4,TGTGCCAGCTCACCGGGACAGGTAAGGAGGGCTAATGAAAAACTGTTTTTT,CASSPGQVRRANEKLFF
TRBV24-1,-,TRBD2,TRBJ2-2,TGTGCCACCAGTGACCAGAGGACTAGCGGGAGAACCGGGGAGCTGTTTTTT,CATSDQRTSGRTGELFF
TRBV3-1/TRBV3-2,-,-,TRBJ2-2,TGTGCCAGCAGGGACCGGACAGTCGCGAACACCGGGGAGCTGTTTTTT,CASRDRTVANTGELFF
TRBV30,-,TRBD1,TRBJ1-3,TGTGCCTGGAGTGTACTGGGACAGGGATCTGGAAACACCATATATTTT,CAWSVLGQGSGNTIYF
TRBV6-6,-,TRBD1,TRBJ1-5,TGTGCCAGCAGTTACGACAGGGTGGTGAGCAATCAGCCCCAGCATTTT,CASSYDRVVSNQPQHF
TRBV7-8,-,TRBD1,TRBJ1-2,TGTGCCAGCAGCTCTACAGGGGTGGGCTACACCTTC,CASSSTGVGYTF
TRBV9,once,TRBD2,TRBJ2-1,TGTGCCAGCAGCGTAGCGGGGGGATCCTACAATGAGCAGTTCTTC,CASSVAGGSYNEQFF
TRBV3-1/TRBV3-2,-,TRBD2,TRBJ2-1,TGTGCCAGCAGCCAATATACTAGCGGGAGCTACTACAATGAGCAGTTCTTC,CASSQYTSGSYYNEQFF
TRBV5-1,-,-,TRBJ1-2,TGCGCCAGCAGCTTGGTAACAGGAAGTTATGATGGCTACACCTTC,CASSLVTGSYDGYTF
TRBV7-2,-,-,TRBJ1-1,TGTGCCAGCAGCTTCGAGGGAATGAGCACTGAAGCTTTCTTT,CASSFEGMSTEAFF
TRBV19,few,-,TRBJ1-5,TGTGCCAGTAGTATGGGACTTAGCAATCAGCCCCAGCATTTT,CASSMGLSNQPQHF
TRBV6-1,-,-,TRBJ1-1,TGTGCCAGCAGTGACCTAACAGGGACTGAAGCTTTCTTT,CASSDLTGTEAFF
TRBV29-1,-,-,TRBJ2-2,TGCAGCGCAAGGATAGTACAGGACACCGGGGAGCTGTTTTTT,CSARIVQDTGELFF
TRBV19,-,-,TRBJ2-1,TGTGCCAGTAGGGTCAGGAATGAGCAGTTCTTC,CASRVRNEQFF
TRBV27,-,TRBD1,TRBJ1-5,TGTGCCAGCAGTTTAATGGGGACAGGAGGGCAGCAGCCCCAGCATTTT,CASSLMGTGGQQPQHF
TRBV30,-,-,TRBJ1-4,TGTGCCTGGAGTGTAGGGGGTGAAAAACTGTTTTTT,CAWSVGGEKLFF
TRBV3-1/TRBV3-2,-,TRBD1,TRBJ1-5,TGTGCCAGCAGCCAAGACGCGACAGGGCTTCAGCCCCAGCATTTT,CASSQDATGLQPQHF
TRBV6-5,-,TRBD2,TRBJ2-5,TGTGCCAGCAGTTACTCCGGGACTAGTCAAGAGACCCAGTACTTC,CASSYSGTSQETQYF
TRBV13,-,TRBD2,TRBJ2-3,TGTGCCAGCAGCTTAGGCCTTCGGCGGGAGGAGGTAGATACGCAGTATTTT,CASSLGLRREEVDTQYF
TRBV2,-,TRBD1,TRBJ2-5,TGTGCCAGAAGCGGACAGGGATCCTACCAAGAGACCCAGTACTTC,CARSGQGSYQETQYF
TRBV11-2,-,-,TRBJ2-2,TGTGCCAGCAGCCCCCTCGGAGGGGCAACCGGGGAGCTGTTTTTT,CASSPLGGATGELFF
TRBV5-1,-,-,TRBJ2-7,TGCGCCAGCAGCTTGACGAGGAGCTCCTACGAGCAGTACTTC,CASSLTRSSYEQYF
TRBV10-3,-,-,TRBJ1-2,TGTGCCATCAGTGAGCCGGACAGTGGAGGCTACACCTTC,CAISEPDSGGYTF
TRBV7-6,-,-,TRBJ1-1,TGTGCCAGCAGCTTAGAGTTCTTCGGGATGAACACTGAAGCTTTCTTT,CASSLEFFGMNTEAFF
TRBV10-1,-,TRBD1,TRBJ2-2,TGCGCCAGCAGCGCGGTGGACAGGGGGTCCGGGGAGCTGTTTTTT,CASSAVDRGSGELFF
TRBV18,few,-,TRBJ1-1,TGTGCCAGCTCACTCCGAGGGGAAAGCGGGACTGAAGCTTTCTTT,CASSLRGESGTEAFF
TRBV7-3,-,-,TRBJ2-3,TGTGCCAGCAGCTTATCTGGCGGGGGCCACCCCACAGATACGCAGTATTTT,CASSLSGGGHPTDTQYF
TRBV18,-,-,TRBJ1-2,TGTGCCAGCTCACCATTTTCCGAAGCAAGCGGCTACACCTTC,CASSPFSEASGYTF
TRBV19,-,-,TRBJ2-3,TGTGCCAGTAGTATGAAACTGGGCACAGATACGCAGTATTTT,CASSMKLGTDTQYF
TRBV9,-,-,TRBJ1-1,TGTGCCAGCAGCGTAGCTTGGGCGGGAACTGAAGCTTTCTTT,CASSVAWAGTEAFF
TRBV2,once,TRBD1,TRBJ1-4,TGTGCCAGCAGTGCTCGACAGGGAATAACTAATGAAAAACTGTTTTTT,CASSARQGITNEKLFF
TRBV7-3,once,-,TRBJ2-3,TGTGCCAGCAGCCTGGGGGCGGGTACGCAGTATTTT,CASSLGAGTQYF
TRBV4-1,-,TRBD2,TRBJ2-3,TGCGCCAGCAGCCGAACCACGTTAAAGCGGGAGGGCACAGATACGCAGTATTTT,CASSRTTLKREGTDTQYF
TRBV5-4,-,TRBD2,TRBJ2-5,TGTGCCAGCAGCCCGACTAGCGGGGGGGCAGGGACCCAGTACTTC,CASSPTSGGAGTQYF
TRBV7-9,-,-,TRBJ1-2,TGTGCCAGCAGCGCGATGGATCGGGGGGCTAACTATGGCTACACCTTC,CASSAMDRGANYGYTF
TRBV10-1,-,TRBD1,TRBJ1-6,TGCGCCACCCTGGACAGGGGAAGCTCCTATAATTCACCCCTCCACTTT,CATLDRGSSYNSPLHF
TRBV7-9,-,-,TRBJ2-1,TGTGCCAGCAGCTTAGCTCCTAGCTATGAGCAGTTCTTC,CASSLAPSYEQFF
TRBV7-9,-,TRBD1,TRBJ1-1,TGTGCCAGCAGCGATTTTAAGGGGGCGAACACTGAAGCTTTCTTT,CASSDFKGANTEAFF
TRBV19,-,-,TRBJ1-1,TGTGCCACCCAACTCAGGGATAGCACTGAAGCTTTCTTT,CATQLRDSTEAFF
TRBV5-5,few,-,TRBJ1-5,TGTGCCAGCAGCTTGGCGGTTGGTGGCAATCAGCCCCAGCATTTT,CASSLAVGGNQPQHF
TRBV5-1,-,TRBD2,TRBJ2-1,TGCGCCAGCAGCTTGGTGCGACTAGCTACCTTTTCCTGGGGTTACAATGAGCAGTTCTTC,CASSLVRLATFSWGYNEQFF
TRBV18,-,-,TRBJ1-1,TGTGCCAGCTCACCTAAAGCGGGTCGGGCTGAAGCTTTCTTT,CASSPKAGRAEAFF
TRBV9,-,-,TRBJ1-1,TGTGCCAGCAGCGAAGGGGTGAACACTGAAGCTTTCTTT,CASSEGVNTEAFF
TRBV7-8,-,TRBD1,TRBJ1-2,TGTGCCAGCAGCTTTCGGACAGGGCCTCGAGGCTACACCTTC,CASSFRTGPRGYTF
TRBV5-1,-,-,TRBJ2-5,TGCGCCAGCAGCTTGGAAGGGGCCCAGTACTTC,CASSLEGAQYF
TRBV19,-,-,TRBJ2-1,TGTGCCACTAGTACGTCTCTAGCGCCGCTCAATGAGCAGTTCTTC,CATSTSLAPLNEQFF
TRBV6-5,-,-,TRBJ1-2,TGTGCCAGCACCAGAACAGGGTCCTCCGACTATGGCTACACCTTC,CASTRTGSSDYGYTF
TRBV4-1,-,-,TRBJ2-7,TGCGCCAGCAGCCAAGGGGCTGATTTCGACGAGCAGTACTTC,CASSQGADFDEQYF
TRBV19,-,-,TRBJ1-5,TGTGCCAGTAGTGTCCGGGACAATTATGGGCAGCCCCAGCATTTT,CASSVRDNYGQPQHF
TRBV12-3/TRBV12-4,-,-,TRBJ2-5,TGTGCCAGCAGTTTTTCCAGTCAAGAGACCCAGTACTTC,CASSFSSQETQYF
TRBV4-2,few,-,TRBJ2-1,TGTGCCAGCAGCCAAGATAGTAGCGCCGGGTACAATGAGCAGTTCTTC,CASSQDSSAGYNEQFF
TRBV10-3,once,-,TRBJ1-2,TGTGCCATCAGTGACGGGACTAACTATGGCTACACCTTC,CAISDGTNYGYTF